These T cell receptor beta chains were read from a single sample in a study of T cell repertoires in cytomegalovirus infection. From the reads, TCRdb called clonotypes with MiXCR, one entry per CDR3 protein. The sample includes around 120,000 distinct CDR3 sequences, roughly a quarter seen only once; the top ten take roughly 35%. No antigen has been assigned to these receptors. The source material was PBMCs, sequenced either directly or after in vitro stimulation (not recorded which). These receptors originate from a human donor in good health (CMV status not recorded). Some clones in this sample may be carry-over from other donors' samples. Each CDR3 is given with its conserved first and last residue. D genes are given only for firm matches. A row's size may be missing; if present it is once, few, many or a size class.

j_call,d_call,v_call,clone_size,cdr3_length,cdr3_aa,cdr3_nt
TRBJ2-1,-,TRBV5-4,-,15,CASSPAGTRDNEQFF,TGTGCCAGCAGCCCCGCCGGGACACGAGACAATGAGCAGTTCTTC
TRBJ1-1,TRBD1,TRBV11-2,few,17,CASRSDRGRGGITEAFF,TGTGCCAGCAGATCGGACAGGGGGCGTGGTGGAATCACTGAAGCTTTCTTT
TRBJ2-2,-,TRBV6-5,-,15,CASSYGAGSTGELFF,TGTGCCAGCAGTTACGGGGCAGGGAGCACCGGGGAGCTGTTTTTT
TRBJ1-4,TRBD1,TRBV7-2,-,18,CASSLLFGQGAFREKLFF,TGTGCCAGCAGCTTATTGTTCGGGCAGGGGGCTTTTCGAGAAAAACTGTTTTTT
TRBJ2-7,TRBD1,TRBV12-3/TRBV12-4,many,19,CASSSRWRQGVTASGEQYF,TGTGCCAGCAGTTCCCGGTGGAGACAGGGGGTGACGGCGTCTGGCGAGCAGTACTTC
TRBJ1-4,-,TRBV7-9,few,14,CASSPGYQNEKLFF,TGTGCCAGCAGCCCCGGGTATCAGAATGAAAAACTGTTTTTT
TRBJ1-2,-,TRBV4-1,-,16,CASSPAGMRVNYGYTF,TGCGCCAGCAGCCCGGCGGGGATGAGGGTCAACTATGGCTACACCTTC
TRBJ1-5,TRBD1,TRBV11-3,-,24,CASSSLRMDRGPQPSISSNQPQHF,TGTGCCAGCAGCTCCCTAAGGATGGACAGGGGGCCACAACCCAGCATATCGAGCAATCAGCCCCAGCATTTT
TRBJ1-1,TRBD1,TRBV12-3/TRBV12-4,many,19,CASRRGFQGVLRLNTEAFF,TGTGCCAGCAGACGTGGGTTTCAGGGGGTCCTTAGGCTGAACACTGAAGCTTTCTTT
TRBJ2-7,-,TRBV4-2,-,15,CASSQGSQGSYEQYF,TGTGCCAGCAGCCAAGGGTCACAGGGTTCCTACGAGCAGTACTTC
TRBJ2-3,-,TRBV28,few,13,CASSPTGTNTQYF,TGTGCCAGCAGTCCTACAGGGACGAATACGCAGTATTTT
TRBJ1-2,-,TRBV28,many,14,CALHKGGGVGGYTF,TGTGCCCTCCACAAAGGGGGAGGGGTAGGAGGCTACACCTTC
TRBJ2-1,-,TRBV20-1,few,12,CSASLALGEQFF,TGCAGTGCTAGTCTCGCCCTAGGGGAGCAGTTCTTC
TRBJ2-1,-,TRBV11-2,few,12,CASSLHGNEQFF,TGTGCCAGCAGCTTACATGGGAATGAGCAGTTCTTC
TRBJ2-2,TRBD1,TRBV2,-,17,CASRPLGQVLYTGELFF,TGTGCCAGCAGACCCCTAGGACAGGTCCTCTACACCGGGGAGCTGTTTTTT
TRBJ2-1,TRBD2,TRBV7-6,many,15,CASSLVSGRGGEQFF,TGTGCCAGCAGCTTAGTTAGCGGGAGGGGGGGGGAGCAGTTCTTC
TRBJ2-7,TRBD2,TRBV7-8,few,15,CASSWGTSGSYEQYF,TGTGCCAGCAGCTGGGGGACTAGCGGATCTTACGAGCAGTACTTC